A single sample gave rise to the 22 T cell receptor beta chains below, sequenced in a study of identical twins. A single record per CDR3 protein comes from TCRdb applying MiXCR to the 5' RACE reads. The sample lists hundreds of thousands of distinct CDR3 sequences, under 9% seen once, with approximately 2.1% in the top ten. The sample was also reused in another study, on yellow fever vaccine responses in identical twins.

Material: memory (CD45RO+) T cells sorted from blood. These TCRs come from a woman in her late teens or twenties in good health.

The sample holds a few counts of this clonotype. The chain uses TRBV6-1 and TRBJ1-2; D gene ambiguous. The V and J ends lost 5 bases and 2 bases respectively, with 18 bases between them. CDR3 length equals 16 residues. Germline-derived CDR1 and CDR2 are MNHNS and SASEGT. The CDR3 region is CASSPGEGRRNYGYTF. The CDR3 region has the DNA TGTGCCAGCAGTCCCGGCGAAGGCAGGCGGAACTATGGCTACACCTTC.

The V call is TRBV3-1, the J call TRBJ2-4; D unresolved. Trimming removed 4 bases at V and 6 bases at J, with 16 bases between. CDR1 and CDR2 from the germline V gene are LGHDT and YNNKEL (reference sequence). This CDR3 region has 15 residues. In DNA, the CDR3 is TGTGCCAGCAGCCCTTGGGCCGACCGGCCAAACATTCAGTACTTC. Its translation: CASSPWADRPNIQYF.

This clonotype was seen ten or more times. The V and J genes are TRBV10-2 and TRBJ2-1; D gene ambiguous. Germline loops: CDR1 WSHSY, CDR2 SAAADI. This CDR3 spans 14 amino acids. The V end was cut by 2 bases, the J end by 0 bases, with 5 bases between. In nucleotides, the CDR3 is TGCGCCAGCAGTGAGGTATTCTCCTACAATGAGCAGTTCTTC. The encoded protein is CASSEVFSYNEQFF.

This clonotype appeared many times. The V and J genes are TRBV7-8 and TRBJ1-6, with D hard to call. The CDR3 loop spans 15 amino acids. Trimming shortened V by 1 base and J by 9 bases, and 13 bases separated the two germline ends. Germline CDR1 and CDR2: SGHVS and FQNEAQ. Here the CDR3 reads CASSLGLGWGSPLHF. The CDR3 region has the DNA TGTGCCAGCAGCTTAGGCCTAGGGTGGGGTTCACCCCTCCACTTT.

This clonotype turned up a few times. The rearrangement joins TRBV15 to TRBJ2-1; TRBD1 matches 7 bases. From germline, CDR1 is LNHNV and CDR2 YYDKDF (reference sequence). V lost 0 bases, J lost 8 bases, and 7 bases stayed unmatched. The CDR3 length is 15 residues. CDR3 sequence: CATSRDLGTVHEQFF. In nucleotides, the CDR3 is TGTGCCACCAGCAGAGACCTAGGGACAGTCCATGAGCAGTTCTTC. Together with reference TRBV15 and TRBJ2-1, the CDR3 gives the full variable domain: DAMVIQNPRYQVTQFGKPVTLSCSQTLNHNVMYWYQQKSSQAPKLLFHYYDKDFNNEADTPDNFQSRRPNTSFCFLDIRSPGLGDTAMYLCATSRDLGTVHEQFFGPGTRLTVL.

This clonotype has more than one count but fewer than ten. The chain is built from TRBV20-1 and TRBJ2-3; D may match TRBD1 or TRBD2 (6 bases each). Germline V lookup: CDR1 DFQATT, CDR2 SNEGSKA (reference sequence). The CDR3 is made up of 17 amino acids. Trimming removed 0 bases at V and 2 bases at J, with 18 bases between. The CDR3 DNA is TGCAGTGCTAGAGATGGCGGGGCAGGGGCGGACACAGATACGCAGTATTTT. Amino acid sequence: CSARDGGAGADTDTQYF.

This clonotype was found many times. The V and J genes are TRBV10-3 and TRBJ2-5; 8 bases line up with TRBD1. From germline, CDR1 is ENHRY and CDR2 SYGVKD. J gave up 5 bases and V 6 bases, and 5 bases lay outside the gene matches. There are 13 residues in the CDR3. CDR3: CAISRDRSETQYF. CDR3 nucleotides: TGTGCCATCAGCCGGGACAGGTCGGAGACCCAGTACTTC.

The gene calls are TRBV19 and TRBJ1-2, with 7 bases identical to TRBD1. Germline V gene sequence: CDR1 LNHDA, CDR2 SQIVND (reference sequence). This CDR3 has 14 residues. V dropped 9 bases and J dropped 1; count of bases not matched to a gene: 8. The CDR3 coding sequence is TGTGCCAGCCGAGAGGACAGGAATAACTATGGCTACACCTTC. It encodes CASREDRNNYGYTF.

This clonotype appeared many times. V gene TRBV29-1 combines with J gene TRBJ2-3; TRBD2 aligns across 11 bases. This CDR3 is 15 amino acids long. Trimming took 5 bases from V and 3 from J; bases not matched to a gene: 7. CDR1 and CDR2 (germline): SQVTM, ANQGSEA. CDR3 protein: CSVFTSGRSTDTQYF. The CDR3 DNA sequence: TGCAGCGTTTTTACTAGCGGGAGAAGTACAGATACGCAGTATTTT.

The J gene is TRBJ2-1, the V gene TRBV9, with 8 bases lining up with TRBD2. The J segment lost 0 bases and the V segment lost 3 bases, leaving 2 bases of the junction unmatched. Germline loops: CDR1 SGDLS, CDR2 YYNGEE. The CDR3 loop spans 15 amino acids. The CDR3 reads CASSAGTSSYNEQFF. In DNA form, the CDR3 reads TGTGCCAGCAGCGCCGGGACTAGCTCCTACAATGAGCAGTTCTTC.

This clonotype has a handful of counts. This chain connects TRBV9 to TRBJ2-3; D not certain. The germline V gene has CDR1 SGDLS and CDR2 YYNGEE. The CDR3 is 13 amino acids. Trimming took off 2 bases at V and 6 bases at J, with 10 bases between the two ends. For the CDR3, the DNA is TGTGCCAGCAGCGTCTCGGTTCGTGATACGCAGTATTTT. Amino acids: CASSVSVRDTQYF.

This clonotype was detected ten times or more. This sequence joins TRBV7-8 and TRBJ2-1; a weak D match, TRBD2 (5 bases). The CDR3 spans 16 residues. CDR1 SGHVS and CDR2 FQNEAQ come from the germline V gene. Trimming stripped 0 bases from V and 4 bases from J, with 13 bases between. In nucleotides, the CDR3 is TGTGCCAGCAGCTTAGCGCACGGGGTTGGGTACAATGAGCAGTTCTTC. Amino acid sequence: CASSLAHGVGYNEQFF.

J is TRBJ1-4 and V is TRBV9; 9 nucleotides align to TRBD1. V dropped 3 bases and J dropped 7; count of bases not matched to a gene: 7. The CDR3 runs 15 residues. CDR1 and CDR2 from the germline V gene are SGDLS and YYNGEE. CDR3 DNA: TGTGCCAGCAGCGCCAGGACAGGGGACCGTGAAAAACTGTTTTTT. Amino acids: CASSARTGDREKLFF.

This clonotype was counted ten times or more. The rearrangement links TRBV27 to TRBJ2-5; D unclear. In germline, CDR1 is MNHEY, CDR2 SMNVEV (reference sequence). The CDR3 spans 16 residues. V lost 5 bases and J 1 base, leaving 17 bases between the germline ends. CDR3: CASSVESTLIQETQYF. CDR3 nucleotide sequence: TGTGCCAGCAGTGTTGAATCAACCTTAATCCAAGAGACCCAGTACTTC.

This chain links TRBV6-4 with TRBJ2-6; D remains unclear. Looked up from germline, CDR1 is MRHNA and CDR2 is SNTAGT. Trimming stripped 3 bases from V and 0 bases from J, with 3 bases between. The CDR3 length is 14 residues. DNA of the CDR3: TGTGCCAGCAGTGAAATCTCTGGGGCCAACGTCCTGACTTTC. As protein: CASSEISGANVLTF.

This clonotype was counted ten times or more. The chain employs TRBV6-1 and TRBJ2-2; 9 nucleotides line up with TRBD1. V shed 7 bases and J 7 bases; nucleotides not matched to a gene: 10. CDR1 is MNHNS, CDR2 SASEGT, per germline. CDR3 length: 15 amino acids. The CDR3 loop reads CASTVTGGGHGELFF. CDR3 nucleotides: TGTGCCAGCACGGTCACAGGGGGCGGTCACGGGGAGCTGTTTTTT.

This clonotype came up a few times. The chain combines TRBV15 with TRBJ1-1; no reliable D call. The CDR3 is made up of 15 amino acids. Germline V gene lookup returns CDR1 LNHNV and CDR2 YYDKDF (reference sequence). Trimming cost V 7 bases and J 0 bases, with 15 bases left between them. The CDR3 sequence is CATTQSERLNTEAFF. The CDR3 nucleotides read TGTGCCACCACGCAGAGCGAAAGGTTGAACACTGAAGCTTTCTTT.

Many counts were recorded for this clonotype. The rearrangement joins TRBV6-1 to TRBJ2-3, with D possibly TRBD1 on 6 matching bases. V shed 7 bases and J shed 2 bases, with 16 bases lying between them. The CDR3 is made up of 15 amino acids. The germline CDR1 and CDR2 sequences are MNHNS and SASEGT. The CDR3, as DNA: TGTGCCAGCACCCCCTTGGGACACAACACAGATACGCAGTATTTT. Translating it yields CASTPLGHNTDTQYF.

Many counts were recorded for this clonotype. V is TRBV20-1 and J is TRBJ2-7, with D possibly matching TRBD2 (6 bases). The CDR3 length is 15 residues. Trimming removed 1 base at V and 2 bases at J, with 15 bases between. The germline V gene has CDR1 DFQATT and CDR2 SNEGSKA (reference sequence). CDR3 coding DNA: TGCAGTGCTAGAGGGGCGGAGGGATCAGCCTACGAGCAGTACTTC. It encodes CSARGAEGSAYEQYF.

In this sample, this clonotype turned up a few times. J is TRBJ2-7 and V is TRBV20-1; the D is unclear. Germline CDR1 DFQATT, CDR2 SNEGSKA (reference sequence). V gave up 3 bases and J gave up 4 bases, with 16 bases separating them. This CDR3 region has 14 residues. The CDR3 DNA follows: TGCAGTGCTAGTATATGGAACAAAGAGTACGAGCAGTACGTC. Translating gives CSASIWNKEYEQYV.

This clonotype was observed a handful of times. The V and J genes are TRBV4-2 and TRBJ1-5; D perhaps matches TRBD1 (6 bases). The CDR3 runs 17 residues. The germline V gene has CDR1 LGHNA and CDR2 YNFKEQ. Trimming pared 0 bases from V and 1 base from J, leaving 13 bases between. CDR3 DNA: TGTGCCAGCAGCCAAGACAACAGGGTAACGAGCAATCAGCCCCAGCATTTT. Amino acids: CASSQDNRVTSNQPQHF.

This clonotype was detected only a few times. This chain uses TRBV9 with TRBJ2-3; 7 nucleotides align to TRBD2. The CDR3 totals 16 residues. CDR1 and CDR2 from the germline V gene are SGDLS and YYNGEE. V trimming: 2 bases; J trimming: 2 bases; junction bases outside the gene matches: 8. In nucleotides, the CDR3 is TGTGCCAGCAGCGTCGAGGCCGGGACTATCACAGATACGCAGTATTTT. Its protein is CASSVEAGTITDTQYF.